This T cell receptor beta chain was retrieved from a study of T cell responses to AZD1222 COVID-19 vaccine. Overall study: Whether given at about 4 or about 12 weeks, second doses were pooled. Study-wide points: Clonal diversity was possibly underestimated, and white British individuals and females predominated among donors.

The CDR3 has 20 amino acids. With 6 bases removed from V and 1 base from J, the gap between germline ends came to 30 bases. Germline loops: CDR1 MDHEN, CDR2 SYDVKM. Of note for this clone: No antigen is known for it.

Repertoires were generated with immunoSEQ multiplex PCR, while TCRdb's copy carries only in-frame clones and drops some. Of around 140,000 clones listed, about 90% are singletons. The rearrangement joins TRBV28 to TRBJ1-2; possibly TRBD1 for D (6 bases). The sequences come from peripheral blood, collected on day 0 of AZD1222 vaccination. The source of this sequence is an adult in good health. The CDR3, as DNA: TGTGCCAGCAGCCACCTAGTGGCCAAGAGACAGGAACTTAATAACTATGGCTACACCTTC. Encoded protein: CASSHLVAKRQELNNYGYTF.